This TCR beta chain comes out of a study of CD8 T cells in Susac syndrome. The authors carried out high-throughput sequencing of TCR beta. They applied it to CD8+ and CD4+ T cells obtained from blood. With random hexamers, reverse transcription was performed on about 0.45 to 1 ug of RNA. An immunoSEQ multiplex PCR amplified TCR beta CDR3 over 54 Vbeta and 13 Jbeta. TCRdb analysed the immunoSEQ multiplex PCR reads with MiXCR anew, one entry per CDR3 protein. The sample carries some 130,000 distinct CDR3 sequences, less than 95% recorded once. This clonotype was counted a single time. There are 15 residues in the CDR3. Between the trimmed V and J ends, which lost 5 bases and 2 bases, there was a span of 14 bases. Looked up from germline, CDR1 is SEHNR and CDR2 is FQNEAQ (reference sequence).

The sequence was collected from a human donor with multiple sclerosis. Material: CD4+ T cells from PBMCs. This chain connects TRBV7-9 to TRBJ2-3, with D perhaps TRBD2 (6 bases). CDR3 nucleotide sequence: TGTGCCAGCAGCCCCCGGGACTTTGACACAGATACGCAGTATTTT. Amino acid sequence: CASSPRDFDTDTQYF.